By sample share, the clone carrying this TCR beta chain is medium-sized. Its antigen is unidentified. Libraries were prepared by immunoSEQ multiplex PCR; TCRdb keeps only in-frame clonotypes and omits some of them. This sample carries several thousand clones and no singletons, and approximately 6% goes to the top ten. The entry originates in a study of T cells after posttransplantation cyclophosphamide. Cyclophosphamide on days +3 and +4 followed busulfan-fludarabine conditioning and a marrow graft. The CDR3 spans 15 residues. The germline V gene has CDR1 MNHNS and CDR2 SASEGT. The V end was cut by 3 bases, the J end by 1 base, with 12 bases between. Study conclusions and caveats: Donor-recipient repertoire similarity was low at 1-2 months, rising over year one.

The genes are TRBV6-1 and TRBJ1-1; tentative D call: TRBD1 (5 bases). The TCR originated in a male patient aged 18-30 years who received an allogeneic stem cell transplant from an unrelated donor, was CMV-positive, and had acute and chronic GVHD. The graft donor may account for some of the T cells. Sequencing used PBMCs, obtained after allogeneic stem cell transplant with posttransplant cyclophosphamide. CDR3 nucleotides: TGTGCCAGCAGTGAGGAGACAGTGGGGAACACTGAAGCTTTCTTT. Encoded protein: CASSEETVGNTEAFF.